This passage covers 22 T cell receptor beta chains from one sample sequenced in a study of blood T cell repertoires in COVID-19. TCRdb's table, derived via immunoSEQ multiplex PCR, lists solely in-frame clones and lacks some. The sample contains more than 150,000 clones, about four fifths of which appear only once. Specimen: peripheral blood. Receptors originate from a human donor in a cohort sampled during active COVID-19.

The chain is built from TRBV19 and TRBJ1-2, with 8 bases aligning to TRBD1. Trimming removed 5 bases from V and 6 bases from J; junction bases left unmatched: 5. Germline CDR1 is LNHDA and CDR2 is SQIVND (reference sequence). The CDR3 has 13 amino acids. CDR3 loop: CASSPTGANGYTF. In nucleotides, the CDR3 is TGTGCCAGTAGTCCGACAGGGGCTAATGGCTACACCTTC.

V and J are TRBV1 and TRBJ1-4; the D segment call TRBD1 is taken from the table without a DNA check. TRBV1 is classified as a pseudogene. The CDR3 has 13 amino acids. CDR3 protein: CTSTRTGSGKLFF. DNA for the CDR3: TGCACCAGCACCCGAACAGGGTCGGGAAAACTGTTTTTT.

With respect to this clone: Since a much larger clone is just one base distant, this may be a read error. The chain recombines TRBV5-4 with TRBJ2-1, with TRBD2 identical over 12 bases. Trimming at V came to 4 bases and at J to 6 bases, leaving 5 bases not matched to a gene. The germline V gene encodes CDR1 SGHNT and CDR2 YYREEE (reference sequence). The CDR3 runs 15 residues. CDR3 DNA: TGTGCCAGCAGCCCCCTAGCGGGGGGGCTCAATGAGCAGTTCTTC. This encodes CASSPLAGGLNEQFF.

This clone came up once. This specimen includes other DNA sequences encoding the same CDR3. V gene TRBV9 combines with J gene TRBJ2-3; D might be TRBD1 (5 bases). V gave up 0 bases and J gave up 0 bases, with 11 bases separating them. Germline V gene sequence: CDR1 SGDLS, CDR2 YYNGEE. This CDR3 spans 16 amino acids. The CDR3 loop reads CASSVEGAGSTDTQYF. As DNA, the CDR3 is TGTGCCAGCAGCGTAGAAGGGGCAGGGAGCACAGATACGCAGTATTTT. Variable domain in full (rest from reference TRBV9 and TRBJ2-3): DSGVTQTPKHLITATGQRVTLRCSPRSGDLSVYWYQQSLDQGLQFLIQYYNGEERAKGNILERFSAQQFPDLHSELNLSSLELGDSALYFCASSVEGAGSTDTQYFGPGTRLTVL.

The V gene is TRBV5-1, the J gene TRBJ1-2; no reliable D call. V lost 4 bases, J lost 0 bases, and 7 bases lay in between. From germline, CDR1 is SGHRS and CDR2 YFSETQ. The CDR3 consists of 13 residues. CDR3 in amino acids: CASSRDTNYGYTF. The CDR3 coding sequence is TGCGCCAGCAGCCGAGATACTAACTATGGCTACACCTTC.

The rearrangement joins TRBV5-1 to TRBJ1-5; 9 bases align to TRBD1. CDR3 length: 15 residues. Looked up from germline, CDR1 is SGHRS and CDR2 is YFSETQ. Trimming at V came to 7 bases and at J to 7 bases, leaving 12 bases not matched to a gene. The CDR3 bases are TGCGCCAGCCGGAACAGGGGGCGCGTTTCGCAGCCCCAGCATTTT. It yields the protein CASRNRGRVSQPQHF.

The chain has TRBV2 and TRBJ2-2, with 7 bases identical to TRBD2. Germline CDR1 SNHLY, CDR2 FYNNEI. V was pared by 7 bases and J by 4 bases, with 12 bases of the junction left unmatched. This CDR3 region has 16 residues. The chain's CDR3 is CASIRGAGRGTGELFF. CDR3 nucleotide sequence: TGTGCCAGCATAAGAGGGGCAGGGAGGGGCACCGGGGAGCTGTTTTTT.

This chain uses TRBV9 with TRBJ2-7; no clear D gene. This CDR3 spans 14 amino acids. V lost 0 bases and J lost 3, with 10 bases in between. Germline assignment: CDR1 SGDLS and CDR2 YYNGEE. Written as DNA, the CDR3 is TGTGCCAGCAGCGTAGCTTCACAGAACTACGAGCAGTACTTC. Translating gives CASSVASQNYEQYF.

The CDR3 loop reads CASSLGLTGNSPLHF. For the CDR3, the DNA is TGTGCCAGCAGCTTGGGGTTGACGGGAAATTCACCCCTCCACTTT. V and J are TRBV5-6 and TRBJ1-6; D is uncertain. This CDR3 has 15 residues. Germline V CDR1 and CDR2: SGHDT, YYEEEE. V was trimmed by 0 bases and J by 7 bases, leaving 11 bases between them.

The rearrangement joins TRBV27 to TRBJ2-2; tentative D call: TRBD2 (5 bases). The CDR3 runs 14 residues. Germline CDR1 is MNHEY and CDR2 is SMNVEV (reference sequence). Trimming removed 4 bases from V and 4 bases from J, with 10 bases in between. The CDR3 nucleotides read TGTGCCAGCAGTTCGGGATTTGGCACCGGGGAGCTGTTTTTT. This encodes CASSSGFGTGELFF.

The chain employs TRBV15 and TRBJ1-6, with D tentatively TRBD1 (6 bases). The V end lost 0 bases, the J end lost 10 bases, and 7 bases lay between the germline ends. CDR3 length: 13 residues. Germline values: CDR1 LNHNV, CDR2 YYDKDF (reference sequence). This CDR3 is CATSRDRGSPLHF. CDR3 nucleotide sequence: TGTGCCACCAGCAGAGACAGGGGATCACCCCTCCACTTT.

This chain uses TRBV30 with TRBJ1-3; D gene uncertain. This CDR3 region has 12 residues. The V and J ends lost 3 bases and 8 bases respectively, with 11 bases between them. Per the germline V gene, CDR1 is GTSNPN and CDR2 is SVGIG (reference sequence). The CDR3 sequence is CAWSTFFDTIYF. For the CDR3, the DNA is TGTGCCTGGAGCACATTCTTTGACACCATATATTTT. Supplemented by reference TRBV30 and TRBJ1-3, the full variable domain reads SQTIHQWPATLVQPVGSPLSLECTVEGTSNPNLYWYRQAAGRGLQLLFYSVGIGQISSEVPQNLSASRPQDRQFILSSKKLLLSDSGFYLCAWSTFFDTIYFGEGSWLTVV.

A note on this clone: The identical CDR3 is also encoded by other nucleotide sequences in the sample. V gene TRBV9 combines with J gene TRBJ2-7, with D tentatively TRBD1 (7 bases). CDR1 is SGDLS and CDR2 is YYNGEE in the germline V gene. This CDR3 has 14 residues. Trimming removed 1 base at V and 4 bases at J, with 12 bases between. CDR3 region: CASSVSGGSYEQYF. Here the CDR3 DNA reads TGTGCCAGCAGCGTATCAGGGGGGTCGTACGAGCAGTACTTC. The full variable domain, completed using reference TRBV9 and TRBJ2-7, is DSGVTQTPKHLITATGQRVTLRCSPRSGDLSVYWYQQSLDQGLQFLIQYYNGEERAKGNILERFSAQQFPDLHSELNLSSLELGDSALYFCASSVSGGSYEQYFGPGTRLTVT.

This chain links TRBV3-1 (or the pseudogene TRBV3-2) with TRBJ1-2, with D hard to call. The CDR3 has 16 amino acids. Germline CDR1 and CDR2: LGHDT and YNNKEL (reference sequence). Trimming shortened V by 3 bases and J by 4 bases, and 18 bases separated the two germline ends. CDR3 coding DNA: TGTGCCAGCAGCCACGGAAACGCCCGGGTAATCTATGGCTACACCTTC. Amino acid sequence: CASSHGNARVIYGYTF.

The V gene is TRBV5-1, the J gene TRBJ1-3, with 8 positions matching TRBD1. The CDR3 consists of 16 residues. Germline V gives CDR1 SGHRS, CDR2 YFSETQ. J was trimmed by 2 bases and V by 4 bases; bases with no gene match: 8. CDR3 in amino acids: CASSVGSRGPGNTIYF. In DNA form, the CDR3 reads TGCGCCAGCAGCGTGGGCAGCAGGGGGCCTGGAAACACCATATATTTT. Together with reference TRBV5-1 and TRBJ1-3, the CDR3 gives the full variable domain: KAGVTQTPRYLIKTRGQQVTLSCSPISGHRSVSWYQQTPGQGLQFLFEYFSETQRNKGNFPGRFSGRQFSNSRSEMNVSTLELGDSALYLCASSVGSRGPGNTIYFGEGSWLTVV.

This chain's CDR3 is CASSLGPGYGYTF. CDR3 DNA sequence: TGCGCCAGCAGCCTAGGACCGGGGTATGGCTACACCTTC. The chain couples TRBV4-1 to TRBJ1-2, with D unclear. Germline-derived CDR1 and CDR2 are MGHRA and YSYEKL. V dropped 4 bases and J dropped 5 bases, with 11 bases sitting between them. This CDR3 comprises 13 residues.

CDR3 nucleotides: TGTGCCAGCAGCTCGCCCCGGGTCCAGGGGAAGACAGATACGCAGTATTTT. Protein: CASSSPRVQGKTDTQYF. This chain connects TRBV7-9 to TRBJ2-3; D is possibly TRBD1 (6 bases). Trimming pared 4 bases from V and 3 bases from J, leaving 20 bases between. Germline V gives CDR1 SEHNR, CDR2 FQNEAQ (reference sequence). The CDR3 loop spans 17 amino acids.

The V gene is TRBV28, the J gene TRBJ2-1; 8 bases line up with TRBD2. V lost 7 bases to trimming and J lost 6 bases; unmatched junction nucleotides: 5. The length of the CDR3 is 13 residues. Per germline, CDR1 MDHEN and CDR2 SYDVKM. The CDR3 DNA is TGTGCCAGCACAGGGCGGGGGGTCAATGAGCAGTTCTTC. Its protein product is CASTGRGVNEQFF. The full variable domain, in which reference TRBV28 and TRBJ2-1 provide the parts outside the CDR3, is DVKVTQSSRYLVKRTGEKVFLECVQDMDHENMFWYRQDPGLGLRLIYFSYDVKMKEKGDIPEGYSVSREKKERFSLILESASTNQTSMYLCASTGRGVNEQFFGPGTRLTVL.

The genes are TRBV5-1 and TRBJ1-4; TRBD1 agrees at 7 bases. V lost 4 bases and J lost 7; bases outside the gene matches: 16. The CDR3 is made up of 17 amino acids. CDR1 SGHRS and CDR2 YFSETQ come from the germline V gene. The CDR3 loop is CASSRFDSQGSGEKLFF. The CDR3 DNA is TGCGCCAGCAGCAGGTTTGATTCACAGGGGAGCGGTGAAAAACTGTTTTTT.

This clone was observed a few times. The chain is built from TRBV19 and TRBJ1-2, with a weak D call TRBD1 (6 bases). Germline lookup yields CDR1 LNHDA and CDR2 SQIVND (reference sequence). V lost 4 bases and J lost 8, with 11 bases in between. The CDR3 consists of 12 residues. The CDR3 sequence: CASSNRVDGYTF. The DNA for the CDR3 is TGTGCCAGTAGTAACAGGGTTGACGGCTACACCTTC.

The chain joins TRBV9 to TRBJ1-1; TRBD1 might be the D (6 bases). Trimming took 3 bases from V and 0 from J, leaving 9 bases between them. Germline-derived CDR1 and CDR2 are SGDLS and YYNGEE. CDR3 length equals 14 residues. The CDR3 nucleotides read TGTGCCAGCAGCGCAGGGGCCATGAACACTGAAGCTTTCTTT. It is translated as CASSAGAMNTEAFF.

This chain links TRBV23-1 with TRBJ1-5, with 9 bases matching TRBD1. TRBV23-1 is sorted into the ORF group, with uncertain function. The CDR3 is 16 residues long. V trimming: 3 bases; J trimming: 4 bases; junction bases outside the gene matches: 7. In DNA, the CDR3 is TGCGCCAGCAGTCATTACCGGGACAGGGATAATCAGCCCCAGCATTTT. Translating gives CASSHYRDRDNQPQHF.